Listed below are T cell receptor beta chains from one sample, sequenced in a study of cytomegalovirus exposure and HLA in healthy donors. The assay was immunoSEQ multiplex PCR, and TCRdb's table has in-frame clones only and misses some. The top ten clones hold roughly 2.9% of a sample with about 52,000 clones, over 70% of them seen once. Sequencing was performed on PBMCs. All receptors derive from a man younger than 30 in good health and CMV-seronegative. Both conserved end residues are part of each CDR3. The D gene is left open where the match is weak. Expanded clones are given a class, and other clones once, few, many or no size at all.

v_gene	j_gene	d_gene	abundance	CDR3nt	CDR3aa
TRBV27	TRBJ2-7	.	.	TGTGCCAGCACCTCCTCCGGGGCCTACGAGCAGTACTTC	CASTSSGAYEQYF
TRBV29-1	TRBJ2-1	.	.	TGCAGCGTTGAAGTAGTTCAGGGGACCGGTGAGCAGTTCTTC	CSVEVVQGTGEQFF
TRBV6-5	TRBJ1-2	TRBD1	.	TGTGCCACCTCCAAAGGACAGGGGGCGAGGAGCTACACCTTC	CATSKGQGARSYTF
TRBV7-9	TRBJ1-1	TRBD1	.	TGTGCCAGCAGCTTAACGACAGGGGGCGGAACTGAAGCTTTCTTT	CASSLTTGGGTEAFF
TRBV4-3	TRBJ2-7	.	.	TGCGCCAGCAGCCAAGACCCGAGCTCCTACGAGCAGTACTTC	CASSQDPSSYEQYF
TRBV9	TRBJ1-1	.	.	TGTGCCAGCAGCGTAGCGGCAGGTGAAGCTTTCTTT	CASSVAAGEAFF
TRBV4-3	TRBJ2-7	TRBD2	.	TGCGCCAGCAGCCAAGATCGGACTAGCGGGAACTACGAGCAGTACTTC	CASSQDRTSGNYEQYF
TRBV1	TRBJ2-1	.	.	TGCACCAGCAGCCAAGATTTTGGGGACAGGGACAATGAGCAGTTCTTC	CTSSQDFGDRDNEQFF
TRBV7-2	TRBJ2-5	.	.	TGTGCCAGCAGCTTAGGTAGCGGTCAAGAGACCCAGTACTTC	CASSLGSGQETQYF
TRBV6-5	TRBJ2-5	TRBD2	.	TGTGCCAGCAGTAGTGGGCTAGCGGCGGGGGAGACCCAGTACTTC	CASSSGLAAGETQYF
TRBV6-1	TRBJ2-7	TRBD1	.	TGTGCCAGCAGTCTCGGGGACAGCTACGAGCAGTACTTC	CASSLGDSYEQYF
TRBV10-3	TRBJ2-5	.	.	TGTGCCGTCAGAGAAGGGGGAGAGACCCAGTACTTC	CAVREGGETQYF
TRBV5-1	TRBJ1-1	.	.	TGCGCCAGCAGCTACCGTACCAGAAATATGAACACTGAAGCTTTCTTT	CASSYRTRNMNTEAFF
TRBV30	TRBJ1-2	TRBD1	.	TGTGCCTGGAGTGAAGGGACAGGGGTAAACTATGGCTACACCTTC	CAWSEGTGVNYGYTF
TRBV4-3	TRBJ1-1	.	.	TGCGCCAGCAGCCAAGATACTTGGGCCGTCACGAACACTGAAGCTTTCTTT	CASSQDTWAVTNTEAFF
TRBV7-2	TRBJ2-5	.	once	TGTGCCAGCAGCTTAGGGGCCCAAGAGACCCAGTACTTC	CASSLGAQETQYF
TRBV10-3	TRBJ1-2	TRBD1	few	TGTGCCATCACTACAGAACCGGGACAGGGGGCTCGTGGCTACACCTTC	CAITTEPGQGARGYTF
TRBV7-2	TRBJ1-2	TRBD1	.	TGTGCCAGCAGCCGGCAGGGACAGGGGGGTCGAGGCTACACCTTC	CASSRQGQGGRGYTF
TRBV6-5	TRBJ2-3	.	.	TGTGCCAGCAGTTATGCGGGACCCGACACAGATACGCAGTATTTT	CASSYAGPDTDTQYF
TRBV6-5	TRBJ1-2	TRBD1	.	TGTGCCAGCACTGGGCCCGACAGGGGAAACTATGGCTACACCTTC	CASTGPDRGNYGYTF
TRBV6-4	TRBJ2-3	TRBD2	.	TGTGCCAGCAGTGAAAGCGGGAGCGGCACAGATACGCAGTATTTT	CASSESGSGTDTQYF
TRBV28	TRBJ1-2	.	.	TGTGCCAGCAGTCTACAAGCCAGGGGCTATGGCTACACCTTC	CASSLQARGYGYTF
TRBV6-5	TRBJ2-7	TRBD1	.	TGTGCCAGCAGGAGCGGACAGGGGCTCTACGAGCAGTACTTC	CASRSGQGLYEQYF
TRBV2	TRBJ2-3	.	.	TGTGCCAGCGGTGGGGGCCTCATCACAGATACGCAGTATTTT	CASGGGLITDTQYF
TRBV6-6	TRBJ1-5	.	medium-sized	TGTGCCTCCCACCCCGGGTTAGCTCAGCCCCAGCATTTT	CASHPGLAQPQHF
TRBV5-4	TRBJ2-5	TRBD2	.	TGTGCCAGCAGCTCCCCCGGGGGGGGCCCAGAGACCCAGTACTTC	CASSSPGGGPETQYF
TRBV6-5	TRBJ2-7	TRBD1	.	TGTGCCAGCAGTTACGCCGGGACAGGGCGCTCCTACGAGCAGTACTTC	CASSYAGTGRSYEQYF
TRBV7-8	TRBJ2-2	.	.	TGTGCCAGCAGCTTAGTAGAAACCGGGGAGCTGTTTTTT	CASSLVETGELFF
TRBV11-2	TRBJ1-5	.	.	TGTGCCAGCAGCTTAGATAGAGGTCAGCCCCAGCATTTT	CASSLDRGQPQHF
TRBV7-9	TRBJ2-7	.	.	TGTGCCAGCAGCTTAGCGGAGGGCGGTTACGAGCAGTACTTC	CASSLAEGGYEQYF
TRBV7-8	TRBJ1-6	TRBD1	once	TGTGCCAGCAGCTGGGACAGAGTTAATAATTCACCCCTCCACTTT	CASSWDRVNNSPLHF
TRBV6-5	TRBJ1-5	.	medium-sized	TGTGCCAGCAGGTCGGACAGTACCAATCAGCCCCAGCATTTT	CASRSDSTNQPQHF
TRBV6-6	TRBJ1-4	TRBD1	.	TGTGCCAGCAGTGACAGGGATGGGACTAATGAAAAACTGTTTTTT	CASSDRDGTNEKLFF
TRBV15	TRBJ1-1	TRBD1	.	TGTGCCACCAGCAGCACCGGGACAGGGCGCACTGAAGCTTTCTTT	CATSSTGTGRTEAFF
TRBV28	TRBJ2-3	.	.	TGTGCCAGCAGTTCGACACAGAGCACAGATACGCAGTATTTT	CASSSTQSTDTQYF
TRBV5-1	TRBJ2-3	TRBD2	.	TGCGCCAGCGCGGGGGCGGGAGGAATGCTGGATACGCAGTATTTT	CASAGAGGMLDTQYF
TRBV19	TRBJ2-7	.	.	TGTGCCAGTAGTCTATTAGCCTCCTACGAGCAGTACTTC	CASSLLASYEQYF
TRBV7-9	TRBJ1-1	.	.	TGTGCCAGCAGCCACAGGGAATGGAACACTGAAGCTTTCTTT	CASSHREWNTEAFF
TRBV6-6	TRBJ1-3	TRBD1	few	TGTGCCAGCAGCTCCGGAGACAGGGGGGCTGGAAACACCATATATTTT	CASSSGDRGAGNTIYF
TRBV6-6	TRBJ2-7	TRBD2	few	TGTGCCAGCAGTGGGACTAGCGGAACCTACGAGCAGTACTTC	CASSGTSGTYEQYF
TRBV10-2	TRBJ1-3	.	.	TGCGCCAGCAGGGCAGGGGCTGGAAACACCATATATTTT	CASRAGAGNTIYF